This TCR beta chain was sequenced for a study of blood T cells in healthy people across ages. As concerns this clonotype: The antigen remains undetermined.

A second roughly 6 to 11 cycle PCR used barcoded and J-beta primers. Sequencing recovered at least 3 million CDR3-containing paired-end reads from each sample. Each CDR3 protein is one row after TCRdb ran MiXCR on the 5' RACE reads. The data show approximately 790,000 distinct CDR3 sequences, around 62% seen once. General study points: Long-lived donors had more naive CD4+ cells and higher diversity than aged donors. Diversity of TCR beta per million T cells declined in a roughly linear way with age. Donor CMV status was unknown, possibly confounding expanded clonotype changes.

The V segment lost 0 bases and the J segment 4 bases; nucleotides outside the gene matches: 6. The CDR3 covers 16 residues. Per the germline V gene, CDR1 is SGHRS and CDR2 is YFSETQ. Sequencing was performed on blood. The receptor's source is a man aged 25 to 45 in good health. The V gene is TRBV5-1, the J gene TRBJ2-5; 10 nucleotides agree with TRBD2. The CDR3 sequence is CASSLALAGDPETQYF. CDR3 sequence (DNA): TGCGCCAGCAGCTTGGCTCTAGCGGGGGACCCAGAGACCCAGTACTTC.